This entry lists 22 T cell receptor beta chains sequenced from one sample in a study of cytomegalovirus exposure and HLA in healthy donors (dated by TCRdb to between 2016 and 2019). The library was generated by the immunoSEQ multiplex PCR assay. For the multiplex PCR, a mixture combining 60 forward primers for TCR Vbeta segments and 13 reverse primers for TCR Jbeta segments was used. The table comes from immuneACCESS by way of TCRdb, which keeps in-frame sequences with V and J called. Part of the clones is missing from these tables; in studies checked, under half for an unresolved V gene and the rest for unknown reasons. The sample yields over 100,000 clones; over 60% were counted once. Of the sample, approximately 3% is held by the ten largest clones. The material sequenced was PBMCs. The receptors were gathered from a woman between 18 and 29 years old in good health and CMV-seropositive.

The rearrangement uses TRBV7-2 and TRBJ1-2; D not resolved. The CDR3 contains 14 residues. Trimming cost V 1 base and J 3 bases, with 9 bases left between them. CDR1 is SGHTA and CDR2 is FQGNSA in the germline V gene. DNA for the CDR3: TGTGCCAGCAGCTTAGAATTCATTGACTATGGCTACACCTTC. Residues: CASSLEFIDYGYTF.

The chain combines TRBV5-1 with TRBJ2-1, with D possibly TRBD2 on 7 matching bases. Trimming removed 4 bases from V and 5 bases from J, with 16 bases in between. The CDR3 sequence is 15 residues long. Germline V gene sequence: CDR1 SGHRS, CDR2 YFSETQ. The chain's CDR3 is CASSPEGGAHNEQFF. The CDR3 nucleotides read TGCGCCAGCAGCCCCGAGGGGGGGGCCCACAATGAGCAGTTCTTC.

The chain couples TRBV30 to TRBJ2-1, with D uncertain. Germline CDR1 reads GTSNPN; CDR2 reads SVGIG (reference sequence). Trimming shortened V by 0 bases and J by 2 bases, and 8 bases separated the two germline ends. The CDR3 contains 14 residues. In DNA, the CDR3 is TGTGCCTGGAGTGTAAGCGAGACCTACAATGAGCAGTTCTTC. It is translated as CAWSVSETYNEQFF. The full variable domain, in which reference TRBV30 and TRBJ2-1 provide the parts outside the CDR3, is SQTIHQWPATLVQPVGSPLSLECTVEGTSNPNLYWYRQAAGRGLQLLFYSVGIGQISSEVPQNLSASRPQDRQFILSSKKLLLSDSGFYLCAWSVSETYNEQFFGPGTRLTVL.

The V call is TRBV10-3, the J call TRBJ1-1, with a weak D call TRBD1 (5 bases). Per the germline V gene, CDR1 is ENHRY and CDR2 is SYGVKD. The V end lost 4 bases, the J end lost 1 base, and 16 bases lay between the germline ends. The CDR3 length is 16 residues. The CDR3 loop is CAISATGAGGNTEAFF. For the CDR3, the DNA is TGTGCCATCAGTGCCACTGGGGCAGGCGGGAACACTGAAGCTTTCTTT.

Concerning this clone itself: The junction and the germline gene differ at one end; a read error may be behind it. V gene TRBV12-5 combines with J gene TRBJ2-6, with TRBD2 as a possible D gene (5 bases). Germline V gene lookup returns CDR1 LGHNT and CDR2 FRNRAP. The CDR3 runs 19 residues. This CDR3 reads CASALVRGQDHAGANVLTF. In DNA, the CDR3 is TGTGCTAGTGCTTTGGTACGAGGGCAGGATCACGCTGGGGCCAACGTCCTGACTTTC. Combining the CDR3 with reference TRBV12-5 and TRBJ2-6 gives the whole variable domain DARVTQTPRHKVTEMGQEVTMRCQPILGHNTVFWYRQTMMQGLELLAYFRNRAPLDDSGMPKDRFSAEMPDATLATLKIQPSEPRDSAVYFCASALVRGQDHAGANVLTFGAGSRLTVL.

The chain employs TRBV19 and TRBJ1-2, with 9 bases that match TRBD1. CDR3 size: 15 residues. The V segment lost 7 bases and the J segment 7 bases; nucleotides outside the gene matches: 13. The germline V gene has CDR1 LNHDA and CDR2 SQIVND (reference sequence). CDR3 DNA sequence: TGTGCCAGTACCCAAACAGGGGGCCTCGGAACTGGCTACACCTTC. Translating it yields CASTQTGGLGTGYTF.

The V and J genes are TRBV7-3 and TRBJ1-1; D ambiguous. CDR3 length equals 16 residues. Per germline, CDR1 SGHTA and CDR2 FQGTGA. V gave up 0 bases and J gave up 4 bases, with 15 bases separating them. The CDR3 sequence: CASSLTGYGGGTEAFF. The CDR3 DNA is TGTGCCAGCAGCTTAACAGGTTACGGAGGTGGCACTGAAGCTTTCTTT.

The CDR3 sequence is CASSPQGTEAFF. The CDR3, as DNA: TGTGCCAGCAGCCCACAGGGGACTGAAGCTTTCTTT. The chain recombines TRBV5-4 with TRBJ1-1; 7 nucleotides match TRBD1. CDR3 length: 12 residues. Germline loops: CDR1 SGHNT, CDR2 YYREEE (reference sequence). Trimming at V came to 4 bases and at J to 5 bases, leaving 2 bases not matched to a gene.

This chain uses TRBV18 with TRBJ2-2; possible D gene TRBD1, 5 bases. Between the trimmed V and J ends, which lost 3 bases and 6 bases, there was a span of 5 bases. From germline, CDR1 is KGHSH and CDR2 LQKENI. CDR3 size: 12 residues. The DNA of the CDR3 is TGTGCCAGCTCACCCAGGGCCGGGGAGCTGTTTTTT. Residues: CASSPRAGELFF.

The chain is built from TRBV19 and TRBJ1-2, with D perhaps TRBD1 (5 bases). Germline CDR1 LNHDA, CDR2 SQIVND (reference sequence). This CDR3 region has 15 residues. Trimming removed 3 bases from V and 3 bases from J, with 14 bases in between. CDR3 residues: CASSMGQPSYYGYTF. In DNA, the CDR3 is TGTGCCAGTAGTATGGGGCAGCCGTCTTACTATGGCTACACCTTC.

Written as DNA, the CDR3 is TGCGCCAGCAGCCAAGAAAGACAGGGAATGGACACCGGGGAGCTGTTTTTT. Protein: CASSQERQGMDTGELFF. The chain combines TRBV4-1 with TRBJ2-2; 7 positions match TRBD1. Germline CDR1 and CDR2: MGHRA and YSYEKL. V lost 0 bases to trimming and J lost 3 bases; unmatched junction nucleotides: 7. The CDR3 contains 17 residues.

This chain uses TRBV19 with TRBJ1-1; 7 nucleotides agree with TRBD1. Trimming removed 3 bases from V and 6 bases from J; junction bases left unmatched: 4. CDR1 is LNHDA, CDR2 SQIVND, per germline (reference sequence). The CDR3 is made up of 13 amino acids. The CDR3 region is CASSIDRAAEAFF. CDR3 coding DNA: TGTGCCAGTAGTATCGACAGGGCGGCTGAAGCTTTCTTT.

The J gene is TRBJ2-1, the V gene TRBV4-2; 7 nucleotides agree with TRBD2. Losses at the gene ends were 4 bases for V and 9 bases for J; bases not matched to a gene: 6. This CDR3 is built from 13 residues. The germline V gene has CDR1 LGHNA and CDR2 YNFKEQ. This CDR3 is CASSPREAGEQFF. The CDR3 DNA is TGTGCCAGCAGCCCCCGGGAGGCAGGTGAGCAGTTCTTC.

The V and J genes are TRBV6-5 and TRBJ2-5; a weak D match, TRBD2 (5 bases). Germline values: CDR1 MNHEY, CDR2 SVGAGI. This CDR3 has 13 amino acids. With 6 bases removed from V and 7 bases from J, the gap between germline ends came to 15 bases. The CDR3 coding sequence is TGTGCCAGCAGCCCCGACTACCTGCGGACCCAGTACTTC. Its translation: CASSPDYLRTQYF.

This clone was recorded a few times. The chain carries TRBV28 and TRBJ1-5; 7 bases fit TRBD1. The CDR3 length is 14 residues. J gave up 7 bases and V 6 bases, and 9 bases lay outside the gene matches. Germline assignment: CDR1 MDHEN and CDR2 SYDVKM. CDR3 protein: CASRIDRVDQPQHF. The CDR3, as DNA: TGTGCCAGCAGAATCGACAGGGTAGACCAGCCCCAGCATTTT.

The chain links TRBV27 to TRBJ1-3; D unresolved. Germline assignment: CDR1 MNHEY and CDR2 SMNVEV (reference sequence). V was trimmed by 6 bases and J by 4 bases, leaving 13 bases between them. CDR3 length equals 14 residues. CDR3 sequence (DNA): TGTGCCAGCAGCGGGGTTTCGACCGGAAACACCATATATTTT. Residues: CASSGVSTGNTIYF.

This clone was recorded only once. Here the CDR3 reads CASSLGAGGIYEQYF. CDR3 nucleotide sequence: TGTGCCAGCAGCTTAGGGGCAGGGGGCATCTACGAGCAGTACTTC. V usage is TRBV11-3 and J usage is TRBJ2-7; 8 bases are a match to TRBD1. The V segment lost 1 base and the J segment 3 bases; nucleotides outside the gene matches: 5. Germline-derived CDR1 and CDR2 are SGHNT and YENEEA. CDR3 length: 15 residues.

V is TRBV19 and J is TRBJ2-7; D not certain. Germline CDR1 is LNHDA and CDR2 is SQIVND (reference sequence). Deletions cut 0 bases from V and 3 bases from J, with 9 bases between. The CDR3 consists of 14 residues. The CDR3 loop reads CASSIDLRSYEQYF. The CDR3, as DNA: TGTGCCAGTAGTATAGATCTTCGGAGCTACGAGCAGTACTTC.

This clone was seen just once. The chain employs TRBV2 and TRBJ2-1; D might be TRBD1 or TRBD2, each matching 9 bases. Germline CDR1 SNHLY, CDR2 FYNNEI. The CDR3 extends over 21 amino acids. Trimming stripped 9 bases from V and 0 bases from J, with 33 bases between. The CDR3 DNA reads TGTGCCAGGGAGGGGGACAGGGACGATTCGCGGACTAGCGCCTCCTACAATGAGCAGTTCTTC. This gives the protein CAREGDRDDSRTSASYNEQFF.

The rearrangement links TRBV6-1 to TRBJ2-7, with D possibly matching TRBD1 (6 bases). The V and J ends lost 0 bases and 4 bases respectively, with 19 bases between them. There are 17 residues in the CDR3. Germline CDR1 MNHNS, CDR2 SASEGT. In nucleotides, the CDR3 is TGTGCCAGCAGTGAAGCGTCTACAGGGTCCTTTGGGTACGAGCAGTACTTC. Residues: CASSEASTGSFGYEQYF.

The gene calls are TRBV5-4 and TRBJ2-5; the match to TRBD2 covers 12 bases. The V gene end was trimmed by 4 bases and the J gene end by 3 bases; junction bases not matched to a gene: 4. CDR3 length: 15 amino acids. The V gene's germline CDR1 is SGHNT and CDR2 YYREEE (reference sequence). The CDR3 DNA reads TGTGCCAGCAGCCGGACTAGCGGGGCTAAAGAGACCCAGTACTTC. This gives the protein CASSRTSGAKETQYF.

This clone was recorded once. The V call is TRBV5-1, the J call TRBJ2-4; D might be TRBD2 (6 bases). V was cut by 1 base and J by 1 base, with 15 bases left in between. Germline CDR1 and CDR2: SGHRS and YFSETQ. The CDR3 runs to 17 residues. CDR3 coding DNA: TGCGCCAGCAGCTTGACGGTGGGGGGTTCGGCCAAAAACATTCAGTACTTC. The encoded protein is CASSLTVGGSAKNIQYF.